Sequencing of this T cell receptor (beta chain) was carried out in a study of monozygotic twins with inflammatory bowel disease. Study-level results: Compared with healthy twins, IBD patients shared fewer clonotypes with others, especially with disease activity.

Turning to this clonotype: Its matching antigen is unknown.

CDR3 length: 16 amino acids. Used for each TCR library was approximately 4,000 ng of total RNA. Template switching introduced UMIs that contain a 6-nucleotide sample barcode. Reprocessing the 5' RACE reads, TCRdb reports a single entry for every CDR3 protein and omits DNA. Its table lists 400,000 or so distinct CDR3 sequences. This TCR came from a human donor with ulcerative colitis or Crohn's disease, or a healthy co-twin of an affected twin (not recorded which). The chain joins TRBV12-3 or TRBV12-4 to TRBJ2-1; the TCRdb call, TRBD2, lacks DNA for checking. Sequencing was carried out using blood. CDR3 protein: CASSFVAGGLGNEQFF.